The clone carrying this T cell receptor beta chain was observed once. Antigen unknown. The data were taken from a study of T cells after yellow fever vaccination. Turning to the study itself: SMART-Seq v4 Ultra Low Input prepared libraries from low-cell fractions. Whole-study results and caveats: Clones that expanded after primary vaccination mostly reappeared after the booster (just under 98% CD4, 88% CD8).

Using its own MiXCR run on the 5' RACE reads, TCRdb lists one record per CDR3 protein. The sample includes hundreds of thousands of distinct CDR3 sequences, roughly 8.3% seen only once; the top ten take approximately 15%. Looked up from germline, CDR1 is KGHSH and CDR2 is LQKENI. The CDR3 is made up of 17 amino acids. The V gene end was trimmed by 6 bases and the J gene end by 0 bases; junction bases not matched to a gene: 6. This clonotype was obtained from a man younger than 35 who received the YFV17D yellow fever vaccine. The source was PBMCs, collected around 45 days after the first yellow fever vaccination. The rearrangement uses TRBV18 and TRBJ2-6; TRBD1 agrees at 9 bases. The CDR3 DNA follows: TGTGCCAGCTCTCCGGGACAGGGATACTCTGGGGCCAACGTCCTGACTTTC. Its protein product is CASSPGQGYSGANVLTF.